The 22 T cell receptor beta chains in this list originate from one sample, sequenced in a study of vaccination effects on CD4 cells after COVID-19. Isolation of CD4+ T cells took place after around 10 days of culture. Generated by immunoSEQ multiplex PCR, the TCRdb table keeps only in-frame clones and is missing some. The profile shows 45,000 or so clones, roughly three quarters of them singletons. These TCRs are of unknown antigen specificity. The specimen comprised CD4+ T cells from PBMCs cultured without peptide, sampled before COVID-19 vaccination. These TCRs come from a human donor who had a prior SARS-CoV-2 infection.

The J gene is TRBJ2-1, the V gene TRBV7-3; maybe TRBD1 (5 bases). Germline CDR1 is SGHTA and CDR2 is FQGTGA. V was pared by 1 base and J by 15 bases, with 16 bases between. This CDR3 region has 13 residues. CDR3 DNA: TGTGCCAGCAGCTTAAATCAGGGCGACTCCGTGTTCTTC. Translated, it gives CASSLNQGDSVFF.

The chain joins TRBV2 to TRBJ2-1, with 12 positions matching TRBD2. The J segment lost 5 bases and the V segment lost 7 bases, leaving 6 bases of the junction unmatched. The CDR3 contains 15 residues. Germline loops: CDR1 SNHLY, CDR2 FYNNEI. CDR3 in amino acids: CASTRLAGDNNEQFF. The CDR3 DNA follows: TGTGCCAGCACCAGACTAGCGGGGGATAACAATGAGCAGTTCTTC.

J is TRBJ2-7 and V is TRBV19, with 11 bases lining up with TRBD1. The CDR3 contains 14 residues. V lost 4 bases and J lost 7; bases outside the gene matches: 6. The germline gives CDR1 LNHDA, CDR2 SQIVND (reference sequence). For the CDR3, the DNA is TGTGCCAGTAGTACCGGACAGGGGGCGTATGAGCAGTACTTC. Translation: CASSTGQGAYEQYF.

The V call is TRBV3-1 (or the pseudogene TRBV3-2), the J call TRBJ1-1, with 7 positions matching TRBD1. Germline values: CDR1 LGHDT, CDR2 YNNKEL (reference sequence). The CDR3 covers 16 residues. Trimming cost V 0 bases and J 4 bases; bases outside gene matches: 8. For the CDR3, the DNA is TGTGCCAGCAGCCAAGACCCTTGGACAGGCTTCACTGAAGCTTTCTTT. It translates to CASSQDPWTGFTEAFF.

The J gene is TRBJ2-1, the V gene TRBV6-4; the D gene is possibly TRBD1 (5 bases). Germline CDR1 MRHNA, CDR2 SNTAGT. The germline V and J ends were trimmed by 2 bases and 6 bases, with 14 bases remaining between them. The CDR3 contains 15 residues. CDR3 amino acids: CASSDLAGPSNEQFF. CDR3 in DNA: TGTGCCAGCAGTGACCTGGCAGGGCCTTCCAATGAGCAGTTCTTC.

The chain is built from TRBV30 and TRBJ1-5; 7 positions match TRBD1. The CDR3 totals 14 residues. The germline V gene encodes CDR1 GTSNPN and CDR2 SVGIG (reference sequence). After removal of 3 bases from V and 0 bases from J, the junction contained 2 bases not matched to a gene. The CDR3 reads CAWRQGNSNQPQHF. Written as DNA, the CDR3 is TGTGCCTGGAGACAGGGGAATAGCAATCAGCCCCAGCATTTT.

The J gene is TRBJ2-3, the V gene TRBV9, with 7 bases that match TRBD2. This CDR3 region has 14 residues. Germline V lookup: CDR1 SGDLS, CDR2 YYNGEE. V gave up 4 bases and J gave up 0 bases; unmatched junction bases: 2. CDR3 residues: CASSWGGSTDTQYF. In nucleotides, the CDR3 is TGTGCCAGCAGCTGGGGGGGGAGCACAGATACGCAGTATTTT.

This clone appeared a few times. The chain carries TRBV5-1 and TRBJ1-2; D is unclear. This CDR3 comprises 14 residues. Germline loops: CDR1 SGHRS, CDR2 YFSETQ. Trimming took 4 bases from V and 4 from J, leaving 14 bases between them. CDR3 region: CASSPTSGGYGYTF. DNA for the CDR3: TGCGCCAGCAGCCCCACAAGCGGTGGCTATGGCTACACCTTC. Based on the CDR3 plus reference TRBV5-1 and TRBJ1-2, the full variable domain is KAGVTQTPRYLIKTRGQQVTLSCSPISGHRSVSWYQQTPGQGLQFLFEYFSETQRNKGNFPGRFSGRQFSNSRSEMNVSTLELGDSALYLCASSPTSGGYGYTFGSGTRLTVV.

The chain couples TRBV7-2 to TRBJ2-2, with 8 bases aligning to TRBD2. The V segment lost 4 bases and the J segment 6 bases; nucleotides outside the gene matches: 13. CDR3 length: 17 residues. Germline CDR1 and CDR2: SGHTA and FQGNSA. CDR3 sequence (DNA): TGTGCCAGCAGCTGGAGGCCGGGACTAGAACCCGCCGGGGAGCTGTTTTTT. It is translated as CASSWRPGLEPAGELFF. The whole variable domain, remainder taken from reference TRBV7-2 and TRBJ2-2, is GAGVSQSPSNKVTEKGKDVELRCDPISGHTALYWYRQSLGQGLEFLIYFQGNSAPDKSGLPSDRFSAERTGGSVSTLTIQRTQQEDSAVYLCASSWRPGLEPAGELFFGEGSRLTVL.

The V gene is TRBV2, the J gene TRBJ2-7; D is ambiguous. The V gene's germline CDR1 is SNHLY and CDR2 FYNNEI. The ends were cut back, 6 bases at V and 3 bases at J, with 6 bases in the middle. This CDR3 is built from 11 residues. The CDR3 here is CASRRYYEQYF. The DNA of the CDR3 is TGTGCCAGCAGACGGTACTACGAGCAGTACTTC.

This chain uses TRBV30 with TRBJ1-6; a possible D gene is TRBD1 (6 bases). The CDR3 is made up of 14 amino acids. V lost 4 bases to trimming and J lost 9 bases, with 16 bases between them. CDR1 is GTSNPN, CDR2 SVGIG, per germline (reference sequence). In nucleotides, the CDR3 is TGTGCCTGGAATAAAGGGGGTGTTGTTTCACCCCTCCACTTT. Encoded protein: CAWNKGGVVSPLHF.

The genes are TRBV30 and TRBJ1-3; D uncertain. The ends were cut back, 1 base at V and 0 bases at J, with 4 bases in the middle. The CDR3 covers 13 residues. CDR1 GTSNPN and CDR2 SVGIG come from the germline V gene (reference sequence). The CDR3 sequence: CAWSEYSGNTIYF. For the CDR3, the DNA is TGTGCCTGGAGTGAATACTCTGGAAACACCATATATTTT.

CDR3 coding DNA: TGTGCCACCAGCAGAGATTTTATCTACGAGCAGTACTTC. Translating gives CATSRDFIYEQYF. J is TRBJ2-7 and V is TRBV15, with no clear D. There are 13 residues in the CDR3. V was clipped by 0 bases and J by 3 bases, with 6 bases between them. Germline values: CDR1 LNHNV, CDR2 YYDKDF (reference sequence).

The chain uses TRBV21-1 and TRBJ2-1; the table's D gene call, TRBD2, was not cross checked with the DNA. TRBV21-1 has pseudogene status. This CDR3 is built from 15 residues. The CDR3 nucleotides are TGTGCCAGCAGCAAAGGGACTAGCGGGGGGGCCTTTCAGTTCTTC. The encoded protein is CASSKGTSGGAFQFF.

This chain's CDR3 is CASSQWTGQETQYF. CDR3 nucleotide sequence: TGTGCCAGCAGCCAATGGACGGGACAAGAGACCCAGTACTTC. The V call is TRBV7-2, the J call TRBJ2-5; weak D call: TRBD2 (5 bases). Germline V gene sequence: CDR1 SGHTA, CDR2 FQGNSA. The V end was cut by 5 bases, the J end by 2 bases, with 12 bases between. This CDR3 comprises 14 residues.

The genes are TRBV7-2 and TRBJ2-1, with D perhaps TRBD1 or TRBD2 (6 bases each). Germline V lookup: CDR1 SGHTA, CDR2 FQGNSA. CDR3 length equals 13 residues. The V gene lost 5 bases and the J gene lost 8 bases, with 13 bases spanning the gap. CDR3 nucleotides: TGTGCCAGCAGCAGGCGTAGGGGGGATGAGCAGTTCTTC. Protein product: CASSRRRGDEQFF.

The chain uses TRBV4-2 and TRBJ1-2, with D hard to call. Trimming shortened V by 3 bases and J by 3 bases, and 8 bases separated the two germline ends. Germline V gene data show CDR1 as LGHNA and CDR2 as YNFKEQ. The CDR3 has 13 amino acids. CDR3 region: CASSQRRDYGYTF. CDR3 coding DNA: TGTGCCAGCAGCCAGAGGCGGGACTATGGCTACACCTTC.

This clone was seen once. The V gene is TRBV6-1, the J gene TRBJ1-4; D is unclear. Trimming took off 1 base at V and 13 bases at J, with 13 bases between the two ends. The CDR3 contains 13 residues. Per the germline V gene, CDR1 is MNHNS and CDR2 is SASEGT. For the CDR3, the DNA is TGTGCCAGCAGTGAAGGGAGCCCTAATAGACTGTTTTTT. The encoded protein is CASSEGSPNRLFF.

Comment on this clone: The junction departs from the called germline gene at one end, perhaps through a read error. The chain links TRBV10-3 to TRBJ1-4; D gene unclear. CDR3 length: 13 residues. The germline V gene has CDR1 ENHRY and CDR2 SYGVKD. The CDR3 coding sequence is TGTGCCTCCGGTACTACGCCAAATGAAAAACTGCTTTTT. Amino acids: CASGTTPNEKLLF.

This chain links TRBV5-1 with TRBJ1-2; D not resolved. Trimming pared 4 bases from V and 0 bases from J, leaving 19 bases between. From germline, CDR1 is SGHRS and CDR2 YFSETQ. The CDR3 is 17 amino acids. The CDR3 nucleotides read TGCGCCAGCAGCCCCATGGGTTGGCAGGAGTCTAACTATGGCTACACCTTC. Translating it yields CASSPMGWQESNYGYTF.

This chain uses TRBV4-3 with TRBJ2-6; D not certain. The ends were cut back, 3 bases at V and 2 bases at J, with 11 bases in the middle. The CDR3 is made up of 16 amino acids. CDR1 LGHNA and CDR2 YSLEER come from the germline V gene. CDR3 sequence reads: CASSQRQGAGANVLTF. CDR3 coding DNA: TGCGCCAGCAGCCAGAGGCAAGGAGCTGGGGCCAACGTCCTGACTTTC.

V is TRBV4-1 and J is TRBJ2-3; D perhaps matches TRBD1 (5 bases). Germline V gives CDR1 MGHRA, CDR2 YSYEKL. The germline V and J ends were trimmed by 1 base and 7 bases, with 15 bases remaining between them. The length of the CDR3 is 15 residues. CDR3 sequence reads: CASSQVYGAGNTQYF. CDR3 coding DNA: TGCGCCAGCAGCCAAGTGTATGGGGCTGGGAATACGCAGTATTTT.